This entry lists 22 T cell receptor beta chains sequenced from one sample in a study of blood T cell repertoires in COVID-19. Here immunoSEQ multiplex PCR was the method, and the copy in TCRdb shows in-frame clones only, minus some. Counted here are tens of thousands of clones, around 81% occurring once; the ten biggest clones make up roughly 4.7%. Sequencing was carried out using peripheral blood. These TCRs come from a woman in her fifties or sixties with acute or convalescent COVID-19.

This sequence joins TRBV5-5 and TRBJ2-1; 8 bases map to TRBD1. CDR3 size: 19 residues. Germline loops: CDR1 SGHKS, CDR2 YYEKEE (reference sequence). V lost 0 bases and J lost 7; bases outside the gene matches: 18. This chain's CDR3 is CASSLDSGYGAGGQNEQFF. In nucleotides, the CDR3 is TGTGCCAGCAGCTTGGATTCGGGCTATGGGGCAGGGGGCCAGAATGAGCAGTTCTTC.

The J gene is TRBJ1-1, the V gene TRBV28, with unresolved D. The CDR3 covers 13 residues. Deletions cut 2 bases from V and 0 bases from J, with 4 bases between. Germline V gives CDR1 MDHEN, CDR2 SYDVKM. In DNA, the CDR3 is TGTGCCAGCAGTTTACCCATGAACACTGAAGCTTTCTTT. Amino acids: CASSLPMNTEAFF.

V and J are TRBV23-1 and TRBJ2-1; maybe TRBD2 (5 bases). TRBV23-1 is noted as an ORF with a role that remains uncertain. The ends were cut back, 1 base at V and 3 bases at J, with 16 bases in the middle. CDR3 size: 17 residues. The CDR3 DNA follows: TGCGCCAGCAGTCAATTATTGGCGGGCATACTCTACAATGAGCAGTTCTTC. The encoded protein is CASSQLLAGILYNEQFF.

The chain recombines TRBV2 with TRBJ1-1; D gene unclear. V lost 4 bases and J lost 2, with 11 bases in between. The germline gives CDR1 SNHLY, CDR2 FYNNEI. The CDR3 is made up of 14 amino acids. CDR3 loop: CASSAPAGNTEAFF. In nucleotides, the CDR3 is TGTGCCAGCAGTGCCCCCGCGGGCAACACTGAAGCTTTCTTT.

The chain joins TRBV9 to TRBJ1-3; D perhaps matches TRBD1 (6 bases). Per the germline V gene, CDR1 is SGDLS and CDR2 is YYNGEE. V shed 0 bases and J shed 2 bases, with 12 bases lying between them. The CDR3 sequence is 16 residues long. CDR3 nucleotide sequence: TGTGCCAGCAGCGTAGATATTGAGGGGGCTGGAAACACCATATATTTT. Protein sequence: CASSVDIEGAGNTIYF. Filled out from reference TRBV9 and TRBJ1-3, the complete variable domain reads DSGVTQTPKHLITATGQRVTLRCSPRSGDLSVYWYQQSLDQGLQFLIQYYNGEERAKGNILERFSAQQFPDLHSELNLSSLELGDSALYFCASSVDIEGAGNTIYFGEGSWLTVV.

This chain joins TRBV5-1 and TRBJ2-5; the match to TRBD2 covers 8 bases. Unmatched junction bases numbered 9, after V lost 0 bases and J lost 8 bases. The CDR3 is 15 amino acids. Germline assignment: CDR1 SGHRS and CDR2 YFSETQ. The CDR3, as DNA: TGCGCCAGCAGCTTGGACGGGGGGGCTCCTCCAACCCAGTACTTC. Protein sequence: CASSLDGGAPPTQYF.

The CDR3 region is CASSERTSDNQQFF. The CDR3 bases are TGTGCCAGCAGTGAAAGGACTAGCGACAACCAGCAGTTCTTC. The genes are TRBV2 and TRBJ2-1; 9 bases map to TRBD2. Germline CDR1 is SNHLY and CDR2 is FYNNEI. The CDR3 has 14 residues. The trim removed 2 bases at V and 11 bases at J, leaving 7 bases unmatched.

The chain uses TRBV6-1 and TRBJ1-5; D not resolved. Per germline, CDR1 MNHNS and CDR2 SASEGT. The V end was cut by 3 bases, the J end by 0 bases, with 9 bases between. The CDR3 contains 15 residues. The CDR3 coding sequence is TGTGCCAGCAGTGAGCAACGGTATAGCAATCAGCCCCAGCATTTT. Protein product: CASSEQRYSNQPQHF.

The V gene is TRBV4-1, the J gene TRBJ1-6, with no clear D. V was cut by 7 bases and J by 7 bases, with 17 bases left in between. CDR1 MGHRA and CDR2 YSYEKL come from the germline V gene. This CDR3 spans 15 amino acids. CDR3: CASTFNTFRNSPLHF. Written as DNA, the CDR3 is TGCGCCAGCACCTTCAACACCTTTCGAAATTCACCCCTCCACTTT.

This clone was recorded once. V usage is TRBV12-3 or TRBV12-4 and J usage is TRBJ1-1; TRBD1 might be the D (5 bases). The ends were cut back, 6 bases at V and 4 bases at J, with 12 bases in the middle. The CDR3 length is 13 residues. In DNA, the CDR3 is TGTGCCAGCAGCTTCGGACACGCCACTGAAGCTTTCTTT. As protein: CASSFGHATEAFF.

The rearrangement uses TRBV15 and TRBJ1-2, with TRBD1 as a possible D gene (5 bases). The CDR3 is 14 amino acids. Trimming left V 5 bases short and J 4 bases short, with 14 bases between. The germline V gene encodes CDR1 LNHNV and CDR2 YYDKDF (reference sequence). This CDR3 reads CATSRGAGVYGYTF. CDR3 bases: TGTGCCACCAGCCGGGGAGCGGGGGTCTATGGCTACACCTTC.

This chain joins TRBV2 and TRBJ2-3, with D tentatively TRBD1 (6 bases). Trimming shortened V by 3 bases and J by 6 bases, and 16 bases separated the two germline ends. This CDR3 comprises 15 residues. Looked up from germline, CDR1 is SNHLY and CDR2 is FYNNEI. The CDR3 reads CASSELLQGSDTQYF. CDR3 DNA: TGTGCCAGCAGTGAGCTCCTACAGGGATCGGATACGCAGTATTTT.

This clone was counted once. The CDR3 DNA reads as TGTGCCAGCTCAGTTTTGATCGGGACTAGCCCGTCTTCGGATGAGCAGTTCTTC. It yields the protein CASSVLIGTSPSSDEQFF. The chain employs TRBV18 and TRBJ2-1; TRBD2 matches at 9 bases. V lost 5 bases to trimming and J lost 8 bases; unmatched junction nucleotides: 19. From germline, CDR1 is KGHSH and CDR2 LQKENI. The CDR3 length is 18 residues.

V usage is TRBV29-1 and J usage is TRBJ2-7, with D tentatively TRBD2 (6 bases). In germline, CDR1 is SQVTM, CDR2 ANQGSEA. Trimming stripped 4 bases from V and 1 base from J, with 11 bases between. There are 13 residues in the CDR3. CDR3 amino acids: CSVGRDVSYEQYF. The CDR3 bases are TGCAGCGTTGGGAGGGACGTATCCTACGAGCAGTACTTC.

The CDR3 region has the DNA TGTGCCAGTAGGGGACTATGGGGGGATACGCAGTATTTT. It encodes CASRGLWGDTQYF. The chain links TRBV19 to TRBJ2-3, with 7 bases aligning to TRBD2. Germline values: CDR1 LNHDA, CDR2 SQIVND (reference sequence). J lost 6 bases, V lost 6 bases, and 6 bases had no gene match. The CDR3 loop spans 13 amino acids.

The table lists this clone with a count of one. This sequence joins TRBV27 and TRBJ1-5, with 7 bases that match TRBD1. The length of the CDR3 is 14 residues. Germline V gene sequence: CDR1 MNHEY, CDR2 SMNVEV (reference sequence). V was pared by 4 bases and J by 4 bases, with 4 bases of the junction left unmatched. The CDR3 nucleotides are TGTGCCAGCAGTTACGGGACAGCAAATCAGCCCCAGCATTTT. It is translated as CASSYGTANQPQHF.

The CDR3 reads CASSQVTSGGAPYEQYF. DNA of the CDR3: TGTGCCAGCAGCCAAGTTACTAGCGGGGGGGCCCCCTACGAGCAGTACTTC. This chain links TRBV4-2 with TRBJ2-7; 13 bases match TRBD2. Per the germline V gene, CDR1 is LGHNA and CDR2 is YNFKEQ. This CDR3 contains 17 residues. V shed 1 base and J 2 bases; nucleotides not matched to a gene: 5.

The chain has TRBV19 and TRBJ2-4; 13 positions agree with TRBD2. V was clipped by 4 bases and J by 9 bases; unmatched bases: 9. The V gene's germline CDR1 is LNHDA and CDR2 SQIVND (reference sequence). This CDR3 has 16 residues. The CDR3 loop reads CASSTGLAGPEGIQYF. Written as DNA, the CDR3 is TGTGCCAGTAGTACGGGACTAGCGGGGCCAGAGGGCATTCAGTACTTC.

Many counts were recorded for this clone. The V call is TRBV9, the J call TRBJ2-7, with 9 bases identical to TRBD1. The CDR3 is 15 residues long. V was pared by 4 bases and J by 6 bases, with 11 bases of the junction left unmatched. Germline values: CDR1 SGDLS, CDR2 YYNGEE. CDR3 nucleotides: TGTGCCAGCAGCCCCTCCGGACAGGGGTCAGCCGAGCAGTACTTC. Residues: CASSPSGQGSAEQYF.

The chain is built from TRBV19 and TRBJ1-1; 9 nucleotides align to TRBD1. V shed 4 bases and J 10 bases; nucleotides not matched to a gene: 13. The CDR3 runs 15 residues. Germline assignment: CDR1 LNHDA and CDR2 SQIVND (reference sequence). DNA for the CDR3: TGTGCCAGTAGTACGCTGACAGGGGGTAATCGGGGAGCTTTCTTT. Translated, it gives CASSTLTGGNRGAFF.

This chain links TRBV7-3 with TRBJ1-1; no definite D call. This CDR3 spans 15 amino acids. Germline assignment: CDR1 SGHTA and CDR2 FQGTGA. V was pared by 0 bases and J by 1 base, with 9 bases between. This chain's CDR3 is CASSLTFGRNTEAFF. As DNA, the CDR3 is TGTGCCAGCAGCTTAACGTTTGGCAGGAACACTGAAGCTTTCTTT.

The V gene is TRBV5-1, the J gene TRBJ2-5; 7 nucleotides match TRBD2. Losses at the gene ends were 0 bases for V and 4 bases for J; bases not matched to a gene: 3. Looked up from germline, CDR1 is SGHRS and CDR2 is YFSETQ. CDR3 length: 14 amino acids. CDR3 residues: CASSLAVAGETQYF. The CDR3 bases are TGCGCCAGCAGCTTGGCAGTAGCGGGAGAGACCCAGTACTTC.